This T cell receptor (beta chain) was found in a study of shared clonotypes between healthy human individuals. Study background: CD4 naive cells filled three plates per donor, CD4 memory three, CD8 naive two and CD8 memory one.

Positive CCR7 selection of CD45RO-negative cells yielded the naive CD8 cells, and terminally differentiated effector memory CD45RA+ cells were excluded. Study conclusions and caveats: It was observed that approximately 5% of naive CD4 clonotypes were shared across a few donors.

The count of this clone is one. As yet, its antigen is unknown. The repertoire was sequenced with immunoSEQ multiplex PCR; TCRdb's copy has only in-frame clones and lacks some. The sample lists approximately 2,200,000 clones; about 92% were seen once. Trimming stripped 9 bases from V and 8 bases from J, with 16 bases between. Germline V gene lookup returns CDR1 MGHDK and CDR2 SYGVNS. The CDR3 runs 12 residues. Sequenced input: naive CD8+ T cells from PBMCs. The chain employs TRBV25-1 and TRBJ1-2; no definite D call. The sequence derives from a man aged 18-30 years in good health. Some clones in this sample may be carry-over from other donors' samples. In DNA, the CDR3 is TGTGCCAGTAAGGACGGTTTGATCGGCTACACCTTC. Its translation is CASKDGLIGYTF.